The 32 T cell receptor beta chains below all came from one sample that was sequenced in a study of cytomegalovirus exposure and HLA in healthy donors. PCR was performed using 60 Vbeta and 13 Jbeta primers. Data came from immunoSEQ multiplex PCR; TCRdb stores just in-frame clones and leaves some out. The top ten clones hold roughly 2.8% of a sample with some 150,000 clones, roughly 80% of them seen once. Sequenced sample: PBMCs. Receptors were obtained from a woman younger than 45 in good health and CMV-seronegative.

The V call is TRBV9, the J call TRBJ2-3, with D tentatively TRBD2 (6 bases). This CDR3 has 15 amino acids. V lost 0 bases to trimming and J lost 2 bases, with 10 bases between them. Per germline, CDR1 SGDLS and CDR2 YYNGEE. The CDR3 here is CASSVVASVTDTQYF. CDR3 bases: TGTGCCAGCAGCGTAGTCGCTAGCGTCACAGATACGCAGTATTTT.

This chain connects TRBV10-3 to TRBJ1-2; 8 nucleotides agree with TRBD1. The CDR3 sequence is 13 residues long. Germline CDR1 and CDR2: ENHRY and SYGVKD. Trimming at V came to 10 bases and at J to 6 bases, leaving 10 bases not matched to a gene. CDR3 in amino acids: CATYKTGEDGYTF. The CDR3 DNA is TGTGCCACCTACAAGACAGGGGAGGATGGCTACACCTTC.

The chain is built from TRBV20-1 and TRBJ1-1; D may be TRBD1 (5 bases). The ends were cut back, 5 bases at V and 4 bases at J, with 8 bases in the middle. This CDR3 spans 11 amino acids. The V gene's germline CDR1 is DFQATT and CDR2 SNEGSKA (reference sequence). The DNA for the CDR3 is TGCAGTGCTCCAGGGCCCACTGAAGCTTTCTTT. Its translation is CSAPGPTEAFF.

The chain links TRBV9 to TRBJ1-2; D not resolved. Germline CDR1 reads SGDLS; CDR2 reads YYNGEE. This CDR3 is built from 16 residues. Between the trimmed V and J ends, which lost 4 bases and 2 bases, there was a span of 18 bases. The CDR3 region is CASSPALGTQNYGYTF. The CDR3 bases are TGTGCCAGCAGCCCCGCTTTGGGCACCCAGAACTATGGCTACACCTTC.

This clone was counted a few times. The gene calls are TRBV5-6 and TRBJ1-5; TRBD1 matches 10 bases. The CDR3 spans 15 residues. V lost 3 bases and J lost 7; bases outside the gene matches: 7. Per the germline V gene, CDR1 is SGHDT and CDR2 is YYEEEE. The CDR3 DNA sequence: TGTGCCAGCAGCTCGGGGACAGGGGAGGGACAGCCCCAGCATTTT. Encoded protein: CASSSGTGEGQPQHF.

The chain carries TRBV7-2 and TRBJ2-5; D remains ambiguous. Germline V gene lookup returns CDR1 SGHTA and CDR2 FQGNSA. The CDR3 is 15 residues long. V lost 5 bases to trimming and J lost 3 bases, with 16 bases between them. This chain's CDR3 is CASSKGETTEETQYF. CDR3 sequence (DNA): TGTGCCAGCAGCAAAGGAGAGACGACCGAAGAGACCCAGTACTTC.

The CDR3 DNA is TGTGCCAGCAGCTTGGGTGCGGGCTACACCTTC. As protein: CASSLGAGYTF. V and J are TRBV5-4 and TRBJ1-2; D not resolved. V was pared by 0 bases and J by 8 bases, with 5 bases between. Germline V gene sequence: CDR1 SGHNT, CDR2 YYREEE (reference sequence). This CDR3 comprises 11 residues.

This clone was counted only a few times. The chain links TRBV5-1 to TRBJ2-3, with TRBD2 matching 13 bases. This CDR3 spans 17 amino acids. Losses at the gene ends were 5 bases for V and 2 bases for J; bases not matched to a gene: 8. Germline V gives CDR1 SGHRS, CDR2 YFSETQ. The CDR3 is CASRLAGGRPHTDTQYF. The CDR3 DNA reads as TGCGCCAGCAGACTAGCGGGAGGGAGGCCCCACACAGATACGCAGTATTTT.

The V and J genes are TRBV6-1 and TRBJ2-3; 8 bases agree with TRBD2. The germline V gene has CDR1 MNHNS and CDR2 SASEGT. V shed 0 bases, J shed 4 bases, and the junction held 6 bases outside the gene matches. This CDR3 has 16 residues. DNA of the CDR3: TGTGCCAGCAGTGAAGCATGGAGCGGGAGCTCAGATACGCAGTATTTT. Encoded protein: CASSEAWSGSSDTQYF.

V usage is TRBV27 and J usage is TRBJ2-5; D might be TRBD1 (6 bases). The CDR3 contains 15 residues. Germline CDR1 MNHEY, CDR2 SMNVEV (reference sequence). Trimming cost V 3 bases and J 5 bases, with 16 bases left between them. In nucleotides, the CDR3 is TGTGCCAGCAGTTTTTCCGACAGGCTAAGGGAGACCCAGTACTTC. Translation: CASSFSDRLRETQYF.

V is TRBV10-3 and J is TRBJ2-1; 7 positions match TRBD2. After removal of 10 bases from V and 10 bases from J, the junction contained 16 bases not matched to a gene. The CDR3 has 14 amino acids. CDR1 and CDR2 from the germline V gene are ENHRY and SYGVKD. CDR3 bases: TGTGCCACCCATGGAGAAGCGGGGCCAGAGGAGCAGTTCTTC. Protein product: CATHGEAGPEEQFF.

This clone was seen a handful of times. The genes are TRBV2 and TRBJ1-2; D ambiguous. The CDR3 covers 13 residues. Germline V gene data show CDR1 as SNHLY and CDR2 as FYNNEI. V lost 6 bases and J 7 bases, leaving 15 bases between the germline ends. The CDR3 DNA follows: TGTGCCAGCAGGGGTGTGGGAGTAGGTGGCTACACCTTC. Its translation: CASRGVGVGGYTF.

The rearrangement links TRBV29-1 to TRBJ2-7, with TRBD1 identical over 8 bases. This CDR3 spans 12 amino acids. Per germline, CDR1 SQVTM and CDR2 ANQGSEA. Trimming removed 4 bases from V and 5 bases from J; junction bases left unmatched: 4. The CDR3 nucleotides read TGCAGCGTTGCAGGGGGCAGCAACGAGCAGTACTTC. This translates into CSVAGGSNEQYF.

CDR3 DNA: TGTGCCAGCAGCTTAGTACTCGGCGGGAGGAGCCAAGAGACCCAGTACTTC. Its protein product is CASSLVLGGRSQETQYF. The chain joins TRBV7-2 to TRBJ2-5, with 8 positions matching TRBD2. Germline loops: CDR1 SGHTA, CDR2 FQGNSA. Losses at the gene ends were 1 base for V and 1 base for J; bases not matched to a gene: 8. The CDR3 runs to 17 residues.

This clone was picked up one time. The chain links TRBV4-1 to TRBJ1-2; 7 bases are shared with TRBD1. Germline loops: CDR1 MGHRA, CDR2 YSYEKL. The CDR3 length is 15 residues. The ends lost 3 bases at V and 3 bases at J; junction bases unmatched: 7. This CDR3 reads CASSQEGASHYGYTF. The CDR3 DNA follows: TGCGCCAGCAGCCAGGAGGGGGCATCCCACTATGGCTACACCTTC.

The chain uses TRBV5-1 and TRBJ2-4, with 8 bases matching TRBD2. V dropped 4 bases and J dropped 0; count of bases not matched to a gene: 9. The germline CDR1 and CDR2 sequences are SGHRS and YFSETQ. This CDR3 spans 17 amino acids. CDR3 residues: CASSRLAGVIAKNIQYF. The CDR3 bases are TGCGCCAGCAGCAGGCTAGCGGGTGTTATAGCCAAAAACATTCAGTACTTC.

This chain links TRBV6-1 with TRBJ2-1; D possibly corresponds to TRBD1 (7 bases). This CDR3 contains 18 residues. V lost 2 bases, J lost 3 bases, and 20 bases lay in between. Germline V lookup: CDR1 MNHNS, CDR2 SASEGT. In nucleotides, the CDR3 is TGTGCCAGCAGTGAACAGGGGGGAGCAAACCTCCTCTACAATGAGCAGTTCTTC. It translates to CASSEQGGANLLYNEQFF.

Worth noting for this clone: A junction end diverges from the germline sequence, so it may reflect a read error. The chain combines TRBV7-9 with TRBJ1-1; TRBD1 matches 9 bases. Per the germline V gene, CDR1 is SEHNR and CDR2 is FQNEAQ (reference sequence). This CDR3 region has 15 residues. CDR3 protein: CSSSRGTGRNTEAFF. The CDR3 bases are TGTTCCAGCAGTAGGGGGACAGGGAGGAACACTGAAGCTTTCTTT.

This sequence joins TRBV6-5 and TRBJ2-7, with D possibly matching TRBD1 (5 bases). There are 14 residues in the CDR3. Germline V CDR1 and CDR2: MNHEY, SVGAGI. With 9 bases removed from V and 6 bases from J, the gap between germline ends came to 21 bases. For the CDR3, the DNA is TGTGCCAGTTCGGGCAGGGCGACCGCAAGCGAGCAGTACTTC. It is translated as CASSGRATASEQYF.

The CDR3 nucleotides read TGTGCCAGCAGCTTGGTGGCGGGGGTTACGGGTGAGGATGGCTACACCTTC. Protein: CASSLVAGVTGEDGYTF. The chain employs TRBV11-3 and TRBJ1-2; D is possibly TRBD1 (5 bases). V was pared by 3 bases and J by 6 bases, with 23 bases between. This CDR3 has 17 residues. Germline CDR1 SGHNT, CDR2 YENEEA. Variable domain in full (rest from reference TRBV11-3 and TRBJ1-2): EAGVVQSPRYKIIEKKQPVAFWCNPISGHNTLYWYLQNLGQGPELLIRYENEEAVDDSQLPKDRFSAERLKGVDSTLKIQPAELGDSAVYLCASSLVAGVTGEDGYTFGSGTRLTVV.

The V and J genes are TRBV30 and TRBJ1-1; TRBD1 is a possible D gene (5 bases). In germline, CDR1 is GTSNPN, CDR2 SVGIG (reference sequence). There are 11 residues in the CDR3. CDR3 sequence: CVCAGRTEAFF. The CDR3 DNA sequence: TGTGTCTGTGCAGGGCGCACTGAAGCTTTCTTT. The full variable domain, in which reference TRBV30 and TRBJ1-1 provide the parts outside the CDR3, is SQTIHQWPATLVQPVGSPLSLECTVEGTSNPNLYWYRQAAGRGLQLLFYSVGIGQISSEVPQNLSASRPQDRQFILSSKKLLLSDSGFYLCVCAGRTEAFFGQGTRLTVV.

The J gene is TRBJ2-7, the V gene TRBV7-9; possibly TRBD2 for D (5 bases). V was pared by 6 bases and J by 0 bases, with 6 bases between. This CDR3 is built from 12 residues. The germline V gene has CDR1 SEHNR and CDR2 FQNEAQ (reference sequence). CDR3 amino acids: CASRGSSYEQYF. The DNA of the CDR3 is TGTGCCAGCAGGGGGAGCTCCTACGAGCAGTACTTC. The full variable domain, completed using reference TRBV7-9 and TRBJ2-7, is DTGVSQNPRHKITKRGQNVTFRCDPISEHNRLYWYRQTLGQGPEFLTYFQNEAQLEKSRLLSDRFSAERPKGSFSTLEIQRTEQGDSAMYLCASRGSSYEQYFGPGTRLTVT.

This chain joins TRBV18 and TRBJ1-1, with 10 bases identical to TRBD1. The CDR3 is 13 residues long. The V gene's germline CDR1 is KGHSH and CDR2 LQKENI. V lost 3 bases to trimming and J lost 7 bases; unmatched junction nucleotides: 2. As DNA, the CDR3 is TGTGCCAGCTCACCGGGACAGGGGCTTGAAGCTTTCTTT. Amino acid sequence: CASSPGQGLEAFF. The entire variable domain, with the rest obtained from reference TRBV18 and TRBJ1-1, is as follows: NAGVMQNPRHLVRRRGQEARLRCSPMKGHSHVYWYRQLPEEGLKFMVYLQKENIIDESGMPKERFSAEFPKEGPSILRIQQVVRGDSAAYFCASSPGQGLEAFFGQGTRLTVV.

This clone was seen many times. V gene TRBV5-5 combines with J gene TRBJ2-2, with TRBD1 as a possible D gene (5 bases). CDR1 is SGHKS and CDR2 is YYEKEE in the germline V gene (reference sequence). The CDR3 contains 16 residues. Deletions cut 0 bases from V and 5 bases from J, with 14 bases between. CDR3 amino acids: CASSLEARTQTGELFF. CDR3 coding DNA: TGTGCCAGCAGCTTGGAAGCCAGGACACAGACCGGGGAGCTGTTTTTT. Filled out from reference TRBV5-5 and TRBJ2-2, the complete variable domain reads DAGVTQSPTHLIKTRGQQVTLRCSPISGHKSVSWYQQVLGQGPQFIFQYYEKEERGRGNFPDRFSARQFPNYSSELNVNALLLGDSALYLCASSLEARTQTGELFFGEGSRLTVL.

The chain couples TRBV18 to TRBJ1-4; 8 bases are a match to TRBD1. The J segment lost 4 bases and the V segment lost 3 bases, leaving 4 bases of the junction unmatched. The CDR3 contains 15 residues. CDR1 KGHSH and CDR2 LQKENI come from the germline V gene. The CDR3, as DNA: TGTGCCAGCTCACCCGGGACAGGCAATAATGAAAAACTGTTTTTT. Its translation is CASSPGTGNNEKLFF. The full variable domain, rest sourced from reference TRBV18 and TRBJ1-4, is NAGVMQNPRHLVRRRGQEARLRCSPMKGHSHVYWYRQLPEEGLKFMVYLQKENIIDESGMPKERFSAEFPKEGPSILRIQQVVRGDSAAYFCASSPGTGNNEKLFFGSGTQLSVL.

This clone turned up a few times. This chain uses TRBV6-6 with TRBJ2-1; 10 bases are a match to TRBD2. Unmatched junction bases numbered 10, after V lost 2 bases and J lost 9 bases. The V gene's germline CDR1 is MNHNY and CDR2 SVGAGI (reference sequence). This CDR3 is built from 16 residues. The CDR3 loop reads CASSYRPEREGSEQFF. The CDR3 nucleotides are TGTGCCAGCAGTTACCGTCCAGAGCGGGAGGGCTCTGAGCAGTTCTTC.

The chain has TRBV14 and TRBJ2-7; 9 bases align to TRBD2. The germline V gene encodes CDR1 SGHDN and CDR2 FVKESK. V shed 1 base, J shed 9 bases, and the junction held 7 bases outside the gene matches. This CDR3 is 14 amino acids long. The DNA of the CDR3 is TGTGCCAGCAGCCAAGTAACGCGGGGGGGCTGGCAGTACTTC. Its translation is CASSQVTRGGWQYF.

The chain combines TRBV21-1 with TRBJ2-2; TRBD2 is the table's D call and was not checked against the DNA. TRBV21-1 is annotated as a pseudogene. The CDR3 consists of 17 residues. The CDR3 DNA is TGTGCCAGCAGCAAAGATATTAGATGCCTGAACACCGGGGAGCTGTTTTTT. It encodes CASSKDIRCLNTGELFF.

V gene TRBV4-1 combines with J gene TRBJ2-3; 8 bases fit TRBD2. From germline, CDR1 is MGHRA and CDR2 YSYEKL. V shed 1 base and J 7 bases; nucleotides not matched to a gene: 10. The CDR3 runs to 16 residues. The chain's CDR3 is CASSQVASGRGNTQYF. CDR3 DNA: TGCGCCAGCAGCCAAGTAGCCAGCGGGAGAGGAAATACGCAGTATTTT.

The chain recombines TRBV27 with TRBJ2-1; 7 nucleotides line up with TRBD1. Per germline, CDR1 MNHEY and CDR2 SMNVEV (reference sequence). Trimming at V came to 5 bases and at J to 2 bases, leaving 3 bases not matched to a gene. The CDR3 extends over 14 amino acids. The CDR3 DNA follows: TGTGCCAGCAGTCACGACAGGGCCTACAATGAGCAGTTCTTC. Its translation is CASSHDRAYNEQFF.

This rearrangement joins TRBV30 to TRBJ1-1; TRBD1 agrees at 7 bases. The CDR3 sequence is 13 residues long. Trimming at V came to 0 bases and at J to 6 bases, leaving 4 bases not matched to a gene. CDR1 GTSNPN and CDR2 SVGIG come from the germline V gene (reference sequence). CDR3 in DNA: TGTGCCTGGAGTGTATTCGGGACAGCTGAAGCTTTCTTT. It encodes CAWSVFGTAEAFF.

The chain recombines TRBV30 with TRBJ2-7, with 9 bases identical to TRBD1. Germline-derived CDR1 and CDR2 are GTSNPN and SVGIG (reference sequence). This CDR3 is built from 13 residues. The J segment lost 4 bases and the V segment lost 8 bases, leaving 9 bases of the junction unmatched. In DNA form, the CDR3 reads TGTGCCCAATCAGGGACAGGGTTTTACGAGCAGTACTTC. This translates into CAQSGTGFYEQYF.